Each of the 6 T cell receptor beta chains below was sequenced from the same sample in a study of beta chain features in type 1 diabetes. General study points: Moderate yet significant TCRB CDR3 shortening was seen in Type 1 diabetes patients in all four CD4+ subsets.

The entirety of the isolated RNA underwent reverse transcription, so expressed TCRB transcripts were sequenced. Profiled with immunoSEQ multiplex PCR; TCRdb holds only in-frame clones, not every one. The sample yields tens of thousands of clones, more than 45% seen once. No antigen has been assigned to these receptors. The sequenced sample was central memory CD4+ T cells from blood. Every receptor here comes from a man aged 25 to 40 with type 1 diabetes.

This sequence joins TRBV6-1 and TRBJ1-4, with TRBD1 identical over 7 bases. Trimming cost V 4 bases and J 4 bases; bases outside gene matches: 6. The length of the CDR3 is 15 residues. Germline CDR1 reads MNHNS; CDR2 reads SASEGT. The DNA of the CDR3 is TGTGCCAGCAGTGGTTCGGGACAGAATAATGAAAAACTGTTTTTT. This codes for CASSGSGQNNEKLFF.

V is TRBV6-1 and J is TRBJ2-2; 8 positions match TRBD1. The CDR3 is 15 amino acids. With 5 bases clipped from V and 3 bases from J, the junction kept 5 bases outside the gene matches. CDR1 and CDR2 (germline): MNHNS, SASEGT. The CDR3 is CASSRQGRDTGELFF. CDR3 nucleotides: TGTGCCAGCAGTAGACAGGGGCGGGACACCGGGGAGCTGTTTTTT.

V is TRBV6-6 and J is TRBJ2-1; weak D call: TRBD2 (6 bases). With 10 bases removed from V and 0 bases from J, the gap between germline ends came to 10 bases. Germline V gene sequence: CDR1 MNHNY, CDR2 SVGAGI (reference sequence). The CDR3 totals 13 residues. CDR3 bases: TGTGCCAATGGAGGGAGCTCCTACAATGAGCAGTTCTTC. Amino acid sequence: CANGGSSYNEQFF.

This sequence joins TRBV5-1 and TRBJ1-1; 8 nucleotides line up with TRBD1. The V gene end was trimmed by 4 bases and the J gene end by 1 base; junction bases not matched to a gene: 3. Germline-derived CDR1 and CDR2 are SGHRS and YFSETQ. This CDR3 spans 14 amino acids. CDR3: CASSRGQENTEAFF. In DNA form, the CDR3 reads TGCGCCAGCAGCCGGGGACAGGAGAACACTGAAGCTTTCTTT.

This clone has a handful of counts. The chain links TRBV18 to TRBJ1-1; 7 positions agree with TRBD1. The CDR3 has 14 residues. Unmatched junction bases numbered 8, after V lost 5 bases and J lost 5 bases. Germline CDR1 reads KGHSH; CDR2 reads LQKENI. DNA for the CDR3: TGTGCCAGCTCATCTAGACAGGGCGAGACTGAAGCTTTCTTT. It specifies CASSSRQGETEAFF.

The chain joins TRBV4-2 to TRBJ2-7; perhaps TRBD1 as D (5 bases). This CDR3 is built from 14 residues. V lost 1 base and J lost 2, with 9 bases in between. Germline-derived CDR1 and CDR2 are LGHNA and YNFKEQ. CDR3 protein: CASSQGGEAYEQYF. CDR3 nucleotide sequence: TGTGCCAGCAGCCAAGGGGGCGAAGCCTACGAGCAGTACTTC.